This passage covers 21 T cell receptor beta chains from one sample sequenced in a study of cytomegalovirus exposure and HLA in healthy donors. The study ran its PCR with 60 Vbeta and 13 Jbeta primers. Some clones are missing from TCRdb's copy, which holds only in-frame ones; the method was immunoSEQ multiplex PCR. The sample lists about 240,000 clones, about 80% occurring once. Input material: PBMCs. These receptors came from a woman between 55 and 75 years old in good health and CMV-seropositive.

This chain links TRBV5-1 with TRBJ1-3; D unresolved. CDR3 length: 13 residues. CDR1 is SGHRS and CDR2 is YFSETQ in the germline V gene. Deletions cut 0 bases from V and 4 bases from J, with 5 bases between. The CDR3 region has the DNA TGCGCCAGCAGCTTGGAGCGCGGAAACACCATATATTTT. Translated, it gives CASSLERGNTIYF.

CDR3 loop: CSVGQGQSNDEQYF. CDR3 coding DNA: TGCAGCGTCGGACAGGGACAAAGTAACGACGAGCAGTACTTC. The V call is TRBV29-1, the J call TRBJ2-7, with 8 bases aligning to TRBD1. The germline V gene encodes CDR1 SQVTM and CDR2 ANQGSEA. CDR3 length: 14 residues. V lost 6 bases to trimming and J lost 5 bases; unmatched junction nucleotides: 12.

The genes are TRBV4-1 and TRBJ1-5; D is unclear. Germline CDR1 is MGHRA and CDR2 is YSYEKL. The V end lost 4 bases, the J end lost 2 bases, and 12 bases lay between the germline ends. CDR3 size: 15 residues. The CDR3 region is CASSLSGFGNQPQHF. DNA of the CDR3: TGCGCCAGCAGCCTGTCCGGGTTTGGCAATCAGCCCCAGCATTTT.

The chain carries TRBV7-7 and TRBJ2-2, with D tentatively TRBD1 (5 bases). V lost 4 bases, J lost 8 bases, and 17 bases lay in between. The CDR3 covers 15 residues. The V gene's germline CDR1 is SSHAT and CDR2 FNYEAQ (reference sequence). In DNA, the CDR3 is TGTGCCAGCAGCTCAGGGATAAGCGCATCGGGGGAGCTGTTTTTT. This encodes CASSSGISASGELFF.

This clone was found once. The V and J genes are TRBV6-4 and TRBJ2-1; TRBD2 matches 8 bases. The CDR3 is 14 amino acids. Germline lookup yields CDR1 MRHNA and CDR2 SNTAGT. V lost 7 bases and J lost 8; bases outside the gene matches: 10. The CDR3 sequence is CASMSAGEAHEQFF. The CDR3, as DNA: TGTGCCAGCATGTCAGCGGGAGAAGCCCATGAGCAGTTCTTC.

This chain uses TRBV6-5 with TRBJ1-3; no clear D. The CDR3 sequence is 16 residues long. V lost 2 bases and J lost 3, with 14 bases in between. Per germline, CDR1 MNHEY and CDR2 SVGAGI. CDR3 sequence reads: CASSYEADWSGNTIYF. The CDR3, as DNA: TGTGCCAGCAGTTACGAGGCGGATTGGAGTGGAAACACCATATATTTT.

V and J are TRBV19 and TRBJ2-4; D call uncertain. The V end lost 5 bases, the J end lost 0 bases, and 5 bases lay between the germline ends. This CDR3 contains 13 residues. Germline V gene lookup returns CDR1 LNHDA and CDR2 SQIVND (reference sequence). For the CDR3, the DNA is TGTGCCAGTAGTGAGGTAGCCAAAAACATTCAGTACTTC. This gives the protein CASSEVAKNIQYF.

The chain combines TRBV6-1 with TRBJ1-1, with TRBD1 identical over 9 bases. Germline assignment: CDR1 MNHNS and CDR2 SASEGT. This CDR3 has 14 amino acids. With 5 bases clipped from V and 6 bases from J, the junction kept 7 bases outside the gene matches. CDR3 sequence (DNA): TGTGCCAGCAGTTTCGGACAGGGGAGGGCTGAAGCTTTCTTT. Amino acid sequence: CASSFGQGRAEAFF.

This clone was counted a few times. This chain uses TRBV29-1 with TRBJ1-1; D might be TRBD1 (6 bases). The CDR3 length is 13 residues. V shed 7 bases and J shed 4 bases, with 16 bases lying between them. The germline CDR1 and CDR2 sequences are SQVTM and ANQGSEA. As DNA, the CDR3 is TGCAGCGCTGTGACAGGCGGCGGCACTGAAGCTTTCTTT. Its translation: CSAVTGGGTEAFF.

CDR3 in amino acids: CASGGQSSTDTQYF. CDR3 DNA sequence: TGCGCCAGCGGAGGACAGAGTTCCACAGATACGCAGTATTTT. V is TRBV5-1 and J is TRBJ2-3; tentatively, D is TRBD1 (6 bases). The germline gives CDR1 SGHRS, CDR2 YFSETQ. The CDR3 loop spans 14 amino acids. V lost 7 bases, J lost 2 bases, and 14 bases lay in between.

The chain recombines TRBV10-1 with TRBJ1-3; possible D gene TRBD1, 6 bases. From germline, CDR1 is WNHNN and CDR2 SYGVQD (reference sequence). V was trimmed by 10 bases and J by 5 bases, leaving 15 bases between them. The CDR3 is 13 amino acids. CDR3 DNA: TGCGCCAACTTAGGGGGTCGCAGAAACACCATATATTTT. This encodes CANLGGRRNTIYF.

This chain joins TRBV30 and TRBJ2-5; no clear D gene. This CDR3 is 13 amino acids long. Germline values: CDR1 GTSNPN, CDR2 SVGIG (reference sequence). V lost 0 bases, J lost 4 bases, and 9 bases lay in between. The CDR3 reads CAWSVRSRETQYF. The CDR3 region has the DNA TGTGCCTGGAGTGTACGGTCAAGAGAGACCCAGTACTTC. Full variable domain (remainder filled in from reference TRBV30 and TRBJ2-5): SQTIHQWPATLVQPVGSPLSLECTVEGTSNPNLYWYRQAAGRGLQLLFYSVGIGQISSEVPQNLSASRPQDRQFILSSKKLLLSDSGFYLCAWSVRSRETQYFGPGTRLLVL.

The CDR3 DNA follows: TGCGCCAGCAGCCGGGGGAGGACCGAGCAGTACTTC. Translated, it gives CASSRGRTEQYF. This chain uses TRBV5-1 with TRBJ2-7; D perhaps matches TRBD2 (6 bases). This CDR3 region has 12 residues. The ends were cut back, 4 bases at V and 6 bases at J, with 11 bases in the middle. Germline CDR1 and CDR2: SGHRS and YFSETQ. The full variable domain, in which reference TRBV5-1 and TRBJ2-7 provide the parts outside the CDR3, is KAGVTQTPRYLIKTRGQQVTLSCSPISGHRSVSWYQQTPGQGLQFLFEYFSETQRNKGNFPGRFSGRQFSNSRSEMNVSTLELGDSALYLCASSRGRTEQYFGPGTRLTVT.

The chain couples TRBV5-1 to TRBJ2-3; 8 nucleotides line up with TRBD2. This CDR3 comprises 14 residues. The germline V gene has CDR1 SGHRS and CDR2 YFSETQ. V shed 4 bases and J 4 bases; nucleotides not matched to a gene: 5. The CDR3 loop is CASSHSGSADTQYF. The CDR3 bases are TGCGCCAGCAGCCACAGCGGGAGCGCAGATACGCAGTATTTT.

This clone was recorded a few times. A read error may produce the germline difference seen at one junction end. V is TRBV7-7 and J is TRBJ2-1, with 7 bases matching TRBD2. This CDR3 spans 15 amino acids. Germline V CDR1 and CDR2: SSHAT, FNYEAQ (reference sequence). CDR3 residues: CASSSVAGPYNEQFF. The CDR3 nucleotides read TGTGCTAGCAGCTCCGTAGCGGGCCCCTACAATGAGCAGTTCTTC.

The genes are TRBV10-3 and TRBJ2-7, with a tentative D call TRBD2 (5 bases). CDR3 length: 15 residues. With 6 bases removed from V and 0 bases from J, the gap between germline ends came to 15 bases. Germline V gene lookup returns CDR1 ENHRY and CDR2 SYGVKD. The CDR3, as DNA: TGTGCCATCAGGGATCTAGCAGTGAGCTCCTACGAGCAGTACTTC. Translated, it gives CAIRDLAVSSYEQYF.

The chain is built from TRBV27 and TRBJ2-7; perhaps TRBD1 as D (6 bases). Germline V gene lookup returns CDR1 MNHEY and CDR2 SMNVEV (reference sequence). V lost 5 bases and J 7 bases, leaving 21 bases between the germline ends. This CDR3 has 15 amino acids. CDR3 protein: CASSPTGTRVREQYF. The CDR3 DNA sequence: TGTGCCAGCAGTCCCACCGGGACAAGGGTTAGGGAGCAGTACTTC.

V gene TRBV11-2 combines with J gene TRBJ1-2; 7 bases fit TRBD1. This CDR3 is 18 amino acids long. J lost 2 bases, V lost 6 bases, and 18 bases had no gene match. Germline-derived CDR1 and CDR2 are SGHAT and FQNNGV. CDR3 residues: CASSPGSRGGFGNYGYTF. In nucleotides, the CDR3 is TGTGCCAGCAGTCCTGGGAGTAGAGGGGGCTTTGGAAACTATGGCTACACCTTC.

The chain joins TRBV18 to TRBJ2-1, with D hard to call. The CDR3 has 16 residues. Deletions cut 0 bases from V and 5 bases from J, with 14 bases between. CDR1 KGHSH and CDR2 LQKENI come from the germline V gene. The DNA for the CDR3 is TGTGCCAGCTCACCACCGGTTGGCCAGGTAGACAATGAGCAGTTCTTC. Translated: CASSPPVGQVDNEQFF.

This clone appeared once. The chain combines TRBV9 with TRBJ2-7; TRBD1 might be the D (5 bases). This CDR3 comprises 13 residues. Germline CDR1 reads SGDLS; CDR2 reads YYNGEE. The V end lost 2 bases, the J end lost 0 bases, and 6 bases lay between the germline ends. The CDR3 DNA sequence: TGTGCCAGCAGCGTCCAGGGCTCCTACGAGCAGTACTTC. Amino acid sequence: CASSVQGSYEQYF.

This clone was seen a handful of times. This chain connects TRBV7-2 to TRBJ2-7, with TRBD2 as a possible D gene (5 bases). Germline CDR1 is SGHTA and CDR2 is FQGNSA. CDR3 size: 13 residues. The V end lost 4 bases, the J end lost 7 bases, and 14 bases lay between the germline ends. The CDR3 DNA sequence: TGTGCCAGCAGCTACGGAGGACTCTGGGAGCAGTACTTC. The encoded protein is CASSYGGLWEQYF.